The 30 T cell receptor beta chains given below trace back to one sample, sequenced in a study of PD-L1 blockade in urothelial cancer. Produced via immunoSEQ multiplex PCR; TCRdb's table is partial and in-frame only. Here the sample spans around 26,000 clones, around nine tenths being singletons. The input for sequencing was PBMCs, taken around atezolizumab (anti-PD-L1) treatment. The source of these receptors is a man in his sixties with urothelial cancer.

The J gene is TRBJ1-1, the V gene TRBV4-1; tentative D call: TRBD1 (6 bases). V lost 4 bases, J lost 0 bases, and 12 bases lay in between. CDR1 and CDR2 from the germline V gene are MGHRA and YSYEKL. This CDR3 contains 15 residues. CDR3 bases: TGCGCCAGCAGCCGGGACACCGCGATGAACACTGAAGCTTTCTTT. It yields the protein CASSRDTAMNTEAFF.

The chain is built from TRBV6-6 and TRBJ1-5; the D is unclear. The V gene's germline CDR1 is MNHNY and CDR2 SVGAGI (reference sequence). The CDR3 contains 14 residues. V was clipped by 6 bases and J by 2 bases, with 11 bases between them. The CDR3 region is CASRQGRGNQPQHF. The CDR3 bases are TGTGCCAGCAGGCAAGGTCGGGGCAATCAGCCCCAGCATTTT.

The chain links TRBV7-2 to TRBJ1-1, with 9 bases identical to TRBD1. J gave up 13 bases and V 1 base, and 10 bases lay outside the gene matches. This CDR3 is 14 amino acids long. Germline CDR1 SGHTA, CDR2 FQGNSA. This CDR3 reads CASSLGGQGFFGFF. The CDR3 DNA is TGTGCCAGCAGCTTAGGGGGACAGGGCTTTTTTGGTTTCTTT. Variable domain in full (rest from reference TRBV7-2 and TRBJ1-1): GAGVSQSPSNKVTEKGKDVELRCDPISGHTALYWYRQSLGQGLEFLIYFQGNSAPDKSGLPSDRFSAERTGGSVSTLTIQRTQQEDSAVYLCASSLGGQGFFGFFGQGTRLTVV.

This chain joins TRBV12-5 and TRBJ1-2; TRBD1 agrees at 10 bases. V was pared by 0 bases and J by 4 bases, with 5 bases of the junction left unmatched. The CDR3 length is 16 residues. The germline gives CDR1 LGHNT, CDR2 FRNRAP. DNA of the CDR3: TGTGCTAGTGGTTTGGTACAAGGGACAGGGGCCTATGGCTACACCTTC. This gives the protein CASGLVQGTGAYGYTF.

This clone was seen just once. This sequence joins TRBV25-1 and TRBJ2-2, with TRBD2 matching over 7 bases. Trimming at V came to 3 bases and at J to 4 bases, leaving 5 bases not matched to a gene. Germline CDR1 MGHDK, CDR2 SYGVNS. CDR3 length: 15 amino acids. The CDR3, as DNA: TGTGCCAGCAGTGATTTGGGAGGGGCCACCGGGGAGCTGTTTTTT. This sequence encodes CASSDLGGATGELFF. Variable domain in full (rest from reference TRBV25-1 and TRBJ2-2): EADIYQTPRYLVIGTGKKITLECSQTMGHDKMYWYQQDPGMELHLIHYSYGVNSTEKGDLSSESTVSRIRTEHFPLTLESARPSHTSQYLCASSDLGGATGELFFGEGSRLTVL.

This clone was detected many times. This chain uses TRBV16 with TRBJ2-7; 7 bases fit TRBD2. V trimming: 3 bases; J trimming: 6 bases; junction bases outside the gene matches: 5. In germline, CDR1 is KGHSY, CDR2 FQNENV. The CDR3 extends over 13 amino acids. In DNA, the CDR3 is TGTGCCAGCAGCCACGGGACTAAGGGCGAGCAGTACTTC. The encoded protein is CASSHGTKGEQYF.

This sequence joins TRBV4-1 and TRBJ2-7; D unclear. Trimming left V 1 base short and J 4 bases short, with 17 bases between. CDR1 and CDR2 (germline): MGHRA, YSYEKL. The CDR3 is 16 amino acids. As DNA, the CDR3 is TGCGCCAGCAGCCAAGTTTCCTCAGATACCTCTTACGAGCAGTACTTC. Protein: CASSQVSSDTSYEQYF.

This clone has just one count. This chain joins TRBV6-1 and TRBJ1-2; no definite D call. This CDR3 is 13 amino acids long. V lost 0 bases to trimming and J lost 6 bases, with 8 bases between them. Germline V gives CDR1 MNHNS, CDR2 SASEGT. CDR3 nucleotides: TGTGCCAGCAGTGAAGCAAGAGTTGATGGCTACACCTTC. As protein: CASSEARVDGYTF.

Only one count was recorded for this clone. This chain joins TRBV2 and TRBJ1-2, with D unclear. V was shortened by 4 bases and J by 4 bases, with 13 bases between the two germline ends. The CDR3 is 14 amino acids. Germline V gene lookup returns CDR1 SNHLY and CDR2 FYNNEI. Here the CDR3 DNA reads TGTGCCAGCAGTGTGGGTCAGGTCGGCTATGGCTACACCTTC. Translated, it gives CASSVGQVGYGYTF.

The chain employs TRBV11-2 and TRBJ2-3, with 13 bases lining up with TRBD2. Trimming took 5 bases from V and 3 from J; bases not matched to a gene: 5. CDR1 SGHAT and CDR2 FQNNGV come from the germline V gene. This CDR3 is built from 16 residues. CDR3 nucleotides: TGTGCCAGCAGCCTCTGGACTAGCGGGAGAACAGATACGCAGTATTTT. Protein sequence: CASSLWTSGRTDTQYF.

V gene TRBV7-3 combines with J gene TRBJ2-1; D is undetermined. The V gene's germline CDR1 is SGHTA and CDR2 FQGTGA. V lost 0 bases and J lost 5, with 11 bases in between. The CDR3 spans 15 residues. The CDR3 loop reads CASSLTQAPNNEQFF. The CDR3 region has the DNA TGTGCCAGCAGCTTAACCCAGGCCCCCAACAATGAGCAGTTCTTC.

V usage is TRBV5-1 and J usage is TRBJ2-6, with 16 bases aligning to TRBD2. This CDR3 has 21 amino acids. With V trimmed by 4 bases and J by 6 bases, 16 bases remained unmatched. Germline CDR1 SGHRS, CDR2 YFSETQ. The CDR3, as DNA: TGCGCCAGCAGCCCCCCGGGACTAGCGGGAGGGGGCCTCTTAACGGCCAACGTCCTGACTTTC. Its protein is CASSPPGLAGGGLLTANVLTF.

This clone was seen only a few times. CDR3 bases: TGCGCCAGCAGTCTGCCAGAAACCTACGAGCAGTACTTC. Amino acid sequence: CASSLPETYEQYF. The chain has TRBV4-3 and TRBJ2-7; D not resolved. Looked up from germline, CDR1 is LGHNA and CDR2 is YSLEER. The length of the CDR3 is 13 residues. V was cut by 6 bases and J by 2 bases, with 11 bases left in between.

V gene TRBV5-6 combines with J gene TRBJ1-4; 9 bases fit TRBD1. Trimming cost V 3 bases and J 1 base; bases outside gene matches: 1. This CDR3 is 15 amino acids long. Germline CDR1 SGHDT, CDR2 YYEEEE. The CDR3 nucleotides are TGTGCCAGCAGCTGGGGACAGGGAACTAATGAAAAACTGTTTTTT. It yields the protein CASSWGQGTNEKLFF.

The CDR3, as DNA: TGTGCCAGTTCGGGGGGTGTAGGCACAGATACGCAGTATTTT. Translation gives CASSGGVGTDTQYF. The chain links TRBV19 to TRBJ2-3, with 7 bases fitting TRBD2. Unmatched junction bases numbered 6, after V lost 8 bases and J lost 1 base. Germline assignment: CDR1 LNHDA and CDR2 SQIVND (reference sequence). CDR3 length equals 14 residues.

J is TRBJ1-3 and V is TRBV27, with D maybe TRBD1 (6 bases). V was trimmed by 5 bases and J by 2 bases, leaving 10 bases between them. Per germline, CDR1 MNHEY and CDR2 SMNVEV (reference sequence). The CDR3 loop spans 14 amino acids. CDR3: CASSPHRAGNTIYF. The CDR3 DNA sequence: TGTGCCAGCAGTCCACACAGGGCTGGAAACACCATATATTTT.

CDR3: CASSQSPDWNQPQHF. CDR3 DNA sequence: TGCGCCAGCAGTCAATCGCCGGACTGGAATCAGCCCCAGCATTTT. The chain is built from TRBV23-1 and TRBJ1-5; D is undetermined. TRBV23-1 is an open reading frame whose function is uncertain. Trimming removed 0 bases from V and 4 bases from J, with 10 bases in between. The CDR3 has 15 residues.

The chain combines TRBV19 with TRBJ1-5; 8 bases match TRBD1. Germline assignment: CDR1 LNHDA and CDR2 SQIVND (reference sequence). The J segment lost 11 bases and the V segment lost 8 bases, leaving 11 bases of the junction unmatched. The CDR3 spans 13 residues. CDR3 region: CASGLQGGWTQHF. The CDR3 coding sequence is TGTGCCAGTGGCTTACAGGGGGGGTGGACCCAGCATTTT.

This chain connects TRBV7-2 to TRBJ2-2, with D possibly being TRBD2 (5 bases). The CDR3 loop spans 15 amino acids. The V gene's germline CDR1 is SGHTA and CDR2 FQGNSA. V was trimmed by 5 bases and J by 0 bases, leaving 10 bases between them. CDR3: CASSVASTNTGELFF. The CDR3 region has the DNA TGTGCCAGCAGCGTCGCTAGCACGAACACCGGGGAGCTGTTTTTT.

About this clone: One end of the junction is discordant with germline, which a read error may explain. The V and J genes are TRBV7-7 and TRBJ2-3; TRBD1 matches at 10 bases. CDR3 length equals 15 residues. The germline CDR1 and CDR2 sequences are SSHAT and FNYEAQ (reference sequence). Here the CDR3 DNA reads TGTGCTAGCAGCTTAGGGACAGGGGTCACAGATACGCAGTATTTT. Translation: CASSLGTGVTDTQYF. Full variable domain (rest looked up from reference TRBV7-7 and TRBJ2-3): GAGVSQSPRYKVTKRGQDVTLRCDPISSHATLYWYQQALGQGPEFLTYFNYEAQPDKSGLPSDRFSAERPEGSISTLTIQRTEQRDSAMYRCASSLGTGVTDTQYFGPGTRLTVL.

The V gene is TRBV6-1, the J gene TRBJ1-1; tentatively, D is TRBD1 (6 bases). CDR3 size: 12 residues. Per germline, CDR1 MNHNS and CDR2 SASEGT. V lost 6 bases and J lost 11, with 16 bases in between. CDR3 coding DNA: TGTGCCAGCAGCAGAAGTGGGACATCGGCTTTCTTT. This translates into CASSRSGTSAFF.

The chain uses TRBV4-1 and TRBJ2-7, with D possibly TRBD2 on 6 matching bases. The CDR3 is 16 residues long. Germline V gives CDR1 MGHRA, CDR2 YSYEKL. V lost 1 base and J 0 bases, leaving 13 bases between the germline ends. CDR3 DNA sequence: TGCGCCAGCAGCCAAGGGTTAGCGGCGAGCTCCTACGAGCAGTACTTC. Translated: CASSQGLAASSYEQYF.

CDR3 in amino acids: CASSVAGAIGKGYTF. The CDR3 region has the DNA TGTGCCAGCAGTGTGGCAGGGGCGATTGGGAAGGGCTACACCTTC. The chain joins TRBV6-1 to TRBJ1-2; perhaps TRBD1 as D (6 bases). V dropped 4 bases and J dropped 8 bases, with 20 bases sitting between them. CDR3 size: 15 residues. Germline V gives CDR1 MNHNS, CDR2 SASEGT.

The chain joins TRBV11-3 to TRBJ2-5, with D unclear. Trimming cost V 1 base and J 1 base, with 13 bases left between them. The length of the CDR3 is 16 residues. Per germline, CDR1 SGHNT and CDR2 YENEEA. CDR3 in amino acids: CASSLGPWQAQETQYF. Written as DNA, the CDR3 is TGTGCCAGCAGCTTAGGGCCGTGGCAGGCCCAAGAGACCCAGTACTTC.

The chain recombines TRBV4-2 with TRBJ1-1; maybe TRBD1 (6 bases). Per germline, CDR1 LGHNA and CDR2 YNFKEQ. This CDR3 contains 18 residues. Trimming removed 2 bases from V and 1 base from J, with 20 bases in between. Written as DNA, the CDR3 is TGTGCCAGCAGCCAATGGTTACCGCGACAGGCCTCGAACACTGAAGCTTTCTTT. Amino acid sequence: CASSQWLPRQASNTEAFF.

The J gene is TRBJ1-2, the V gene TRBV19, with D possibly matching TRBD1 (5 bases). Per the germline V gene, CDR1 is LNHDA and CDR2 is SQIVND (reference sequence). V lost 3 bases and J lost 0, with 8 bases in between. The CDR3 contains 14 residues. The CDR3 loop is CASSIRGANYGYTF. The CDR3 DNA reads TGTGCCAGTAGTATTCGGGGGGCTAACTATGGCTACACCTTC.

The chain recombines TRBV27 with TRBJ1-2; the match to TRBD1 covers 9 bases. J lost 4 bases, V lost 1 base, and 4 bases had no gene match. CDR1 MNHEY and CDR2 SMNVEV come from the germline V gene (reference sequence). The CDR3 length is 15 residues. For the CDR3, the DNA is TGTGCCAGCAGTTTATTGGGACAGGGAGGCTATGGCTACACCTTC. Translating it yields CASSLLGQGGYGYTF.

In DNA, the CDR3 is TGTGCCAGTAAATACAACAATGAGCAGTTCTTC. Amino acids: CASKYNNEQFF. The rearrangement links TRBV19 to TRBJ2-1, with no clear D. V dropped 7 bases and J dropped 5 bases, with 6 bases sitting between them. The CDR3 runs to 11 residues. Germline V CDR1 and CDR2: LNHDA, SQIVND (reference sequence).

The chain is built from TRBV19 and TRBJ1-5, with 7 bases fitting TRBD1. Unmatched junction bases numbered 7, after V lost 8 bases and J lost 0 bases. This CDR3 is built from 15 residues. Germline V gives CDR1 LNHDA, CDR2 SQIVND (reference sequence). CDR3 sequence: CASDQGGNSNQPQHF. Here the CDR3 DNA reads TGTGCCAGTGATCAGGGGGGAAATAGCAATCAGCCCCAGCATTTT. The full variable domain, with the rest looked up from reference TRBV19 and TRBJ1-5, is DGGITQSPKYLFRKEGQNVTLSCEQNLNHDAMYWYRQDPGQGLRLIYYSQIVNDFQKGDIAEGYSVSREKKESFPLTVTSAQKNPTAFYLCASDQGGNSNQPQHFGDGTRLSIL.

This chain joins TRBV12-5 and TRBJ2-1; TRBD2 is a possible D gene (6 bases). The V end was cut by 3 bases, the J end by 8 bases, with 20 bases between. This CDR3 is built from 16 residues. Germline loops: CDR1 LGHNT, CDR2 FRNRAP. The CDR3 nucleotides read TGTGCTAGTGGTTTCGCCGTGCGGGGCCTCATGTATGAGCAGTTCTTC. It codes for CASGFAVRGLMYEQFF.